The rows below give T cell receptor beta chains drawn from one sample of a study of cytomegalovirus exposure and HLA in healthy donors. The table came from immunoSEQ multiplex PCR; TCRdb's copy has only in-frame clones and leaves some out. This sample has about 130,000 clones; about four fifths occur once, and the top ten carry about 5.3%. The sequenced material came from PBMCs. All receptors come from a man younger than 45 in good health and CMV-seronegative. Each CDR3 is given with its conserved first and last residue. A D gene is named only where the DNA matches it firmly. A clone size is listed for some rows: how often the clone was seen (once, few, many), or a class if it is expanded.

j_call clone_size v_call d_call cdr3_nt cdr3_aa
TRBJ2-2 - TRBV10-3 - TGTGCCATCAGTCTTTTTAATACCGGGGAGCTGTTTTTT CAISLFNTGELFF
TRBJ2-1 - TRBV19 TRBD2 TGTGCCAGTAGTACTCTTCCGGGACTAGCAAGCGAGCAGTTCTTC CASSTLPGLASEQFF
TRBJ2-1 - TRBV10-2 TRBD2 TGCGCCAGCACGCTAGCGGGAGGTCTGCAGTTCTTC CASTLAGGLQFF
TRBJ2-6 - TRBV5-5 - TGTGCCAGCAGAGCGGACAGCTCTGGGGCCAACGTCCTGACTTTC CASRADSSGANVLTF
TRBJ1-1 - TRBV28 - TGTGCCACCGAGGCGGGGGGGAGTCACACTGAAGCTTTCTTT CATEAGGSHTEAFF
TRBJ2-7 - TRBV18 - TGTGCCAGCTCTGCCACTTCTAGCGAGCAGTACTTC CASSATSSEQYF
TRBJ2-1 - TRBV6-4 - TGTGCCAGCAGCGCAGGCCCCAATGAGCAGTTCTTC CASSAGPNEQFF
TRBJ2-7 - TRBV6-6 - TGTGCCAGCAGTAGAGGGAACGAGCAGTACTTC CASSRGNEQYF
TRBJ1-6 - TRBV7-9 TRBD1 TGTGCCAGCGCCACACTCGGGACAGCCCCCAATTCACCCCTCCACTTT CASATLGTAPNSPLHF
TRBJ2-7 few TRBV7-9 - TGTGCCAGCAGCGTACAGGCGTTGACGTCCTACGAGCAGTACTTC CASSVQALTSYEQYF
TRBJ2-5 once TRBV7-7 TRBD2 TGTGCTAGCAGCCTCGTTGGTAGCGGGAGGGCCACGAGAGAGACCCAGTACTTC CASSLVGSGRATRETQYF
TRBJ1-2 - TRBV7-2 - TGTGCCAGCAGCCCGGGACTAGCCTATGGCTACACCTTC CASSPGLAYGYTF
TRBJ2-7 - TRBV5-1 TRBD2 TGCGCCAGCAAGAGGGGACTATCCACCTACGAGCAGTACTTC CASKRGLSTYEQYF
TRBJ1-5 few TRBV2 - TGTGCCAGCGGACAAGACAGTGTCAATCAGCCCCAGCATTTT CASGQDSVNQPQHF
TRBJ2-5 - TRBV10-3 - TGTGCCAGCCAGAAAGGGCGGGAAGAGACCCAGTACTTC CASQKGREETQYF
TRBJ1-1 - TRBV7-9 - TGTGCCAGCACCACACCGGGGGTGAACACTGAAGCTTTCTTT CASTTPGVNTEAFF
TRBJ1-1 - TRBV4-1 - TGCGCCAGCAGCCAAGATTCGGGAGGGACTGAAGCTTTCTTT CASSQDSGGTEAFF
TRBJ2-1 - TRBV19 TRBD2 TGTGCCAGTAGTACCCTAGCGGGGGTCTACAATGAGCAGTTCTTC CASSTLAGVYNEQFF
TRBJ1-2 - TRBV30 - TGTGCCTGGAGTGGTTGGGGGGATGGCTACACCTTC CAWSGWGDGYTF
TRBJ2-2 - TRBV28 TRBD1 TGTGCCAGCAGGACCCGGGACAGGGTCGCCGGGGAGCTGTTTTTT CASRTRDRVAGELFF
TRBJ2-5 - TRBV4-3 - TGCGCCAGCAGCCAAGATGGGGCACCCTGGGATGGGACCCAGTACTTC CASSQDGAPWDGTQYF
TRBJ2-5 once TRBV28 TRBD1 TGTGCCAGCAGTTTAATCCCCCAGGGGGAAGAGACCCAGTACTTC CASSLIPQGEETQYF